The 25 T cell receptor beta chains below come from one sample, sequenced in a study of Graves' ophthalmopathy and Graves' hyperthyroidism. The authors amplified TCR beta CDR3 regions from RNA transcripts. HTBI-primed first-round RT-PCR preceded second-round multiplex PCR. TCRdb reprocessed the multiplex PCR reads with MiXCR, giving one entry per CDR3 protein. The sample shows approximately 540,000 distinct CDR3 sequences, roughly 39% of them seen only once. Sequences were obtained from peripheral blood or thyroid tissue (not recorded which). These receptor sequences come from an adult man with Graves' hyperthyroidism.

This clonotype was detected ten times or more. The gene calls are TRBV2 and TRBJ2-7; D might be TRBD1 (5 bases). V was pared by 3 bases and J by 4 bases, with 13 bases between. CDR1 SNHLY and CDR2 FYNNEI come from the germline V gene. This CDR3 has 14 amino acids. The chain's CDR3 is CASSDPRAQYEQYF. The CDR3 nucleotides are TGTGCCAGCAGTGATCCCAGGGCTCAGTACGAGCAGTACTTC. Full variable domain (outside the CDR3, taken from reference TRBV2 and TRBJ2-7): EPEVTQTPSHQVTQMGQEVILRCVPISNHLYFYWYRQILGQKVEFLVSFYNNEISEKSEIFDDQFSVERPDGSNFTLKIRSTKLEDSAMYFCASSDPRAQYEQYFGPGTRLTVT.

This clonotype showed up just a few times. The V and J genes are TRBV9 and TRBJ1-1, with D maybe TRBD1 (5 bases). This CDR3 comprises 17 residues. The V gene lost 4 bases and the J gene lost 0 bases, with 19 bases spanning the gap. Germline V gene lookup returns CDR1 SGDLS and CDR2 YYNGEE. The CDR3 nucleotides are TGTGCCAGCAGCTCGGGGGGGTTCCGTAAGATGAACACTGAAGCTTTCTTT. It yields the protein CASSSGGFRKMNTEAFF.

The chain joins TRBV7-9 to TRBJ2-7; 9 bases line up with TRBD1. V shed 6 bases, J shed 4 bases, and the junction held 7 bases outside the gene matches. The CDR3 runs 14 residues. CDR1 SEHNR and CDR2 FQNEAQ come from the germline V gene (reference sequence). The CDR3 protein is CASRRGQGNYEQYF. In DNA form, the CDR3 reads TGTGCCAGCAGGAGGGGACAGGGAAATTACGAGCAGTACTTC.

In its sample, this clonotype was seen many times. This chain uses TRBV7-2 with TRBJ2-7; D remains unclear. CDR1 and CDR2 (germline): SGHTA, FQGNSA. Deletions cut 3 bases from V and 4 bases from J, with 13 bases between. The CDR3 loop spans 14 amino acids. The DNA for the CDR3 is TGTGCCAGCAGCTTTGGTGGGGATAGGTACGAGCAGTACTTC. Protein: CASSFGGDRYEQYF.

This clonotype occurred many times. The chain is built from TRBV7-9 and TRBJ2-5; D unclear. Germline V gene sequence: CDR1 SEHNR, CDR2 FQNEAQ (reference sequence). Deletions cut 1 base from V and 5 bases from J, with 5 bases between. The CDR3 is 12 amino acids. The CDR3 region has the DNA TGTGCCAGCAGCTTAGTTCCGGAGACCCAGTACTTC. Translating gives CASSLVPETQYF.

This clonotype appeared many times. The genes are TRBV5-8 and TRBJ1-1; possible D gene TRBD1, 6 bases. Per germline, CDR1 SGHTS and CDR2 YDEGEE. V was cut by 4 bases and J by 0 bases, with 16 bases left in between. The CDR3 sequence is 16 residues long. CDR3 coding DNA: TGTGCCAGCAGCGGGGCTACAGGGCATATGAACACTGAAGCTTTCTTT. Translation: CASSGATGHMNTEAFF.

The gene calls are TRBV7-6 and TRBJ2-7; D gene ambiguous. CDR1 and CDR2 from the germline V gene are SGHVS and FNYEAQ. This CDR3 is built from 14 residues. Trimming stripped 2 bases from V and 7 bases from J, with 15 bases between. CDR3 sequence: CASSLSPIVGEQYF. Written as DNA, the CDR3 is TGTGCCAGCAGCTTATCCCCGATAGTGGGAGAGCAGTACTTC.

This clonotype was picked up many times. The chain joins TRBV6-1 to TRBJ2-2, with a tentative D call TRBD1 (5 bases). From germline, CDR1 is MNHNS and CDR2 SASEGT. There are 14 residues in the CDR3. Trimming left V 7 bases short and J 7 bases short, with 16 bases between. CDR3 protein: CASILYHRGGELFF. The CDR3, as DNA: TGTGCCAGCATCCTCTATCATAGGGGCGGGGAGCTGTTTTTT.

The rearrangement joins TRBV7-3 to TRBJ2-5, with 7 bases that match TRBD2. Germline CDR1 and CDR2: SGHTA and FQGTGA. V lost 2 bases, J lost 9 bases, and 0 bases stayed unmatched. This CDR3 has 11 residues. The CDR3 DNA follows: TGTGCCAGCAGCTTAGGACTAGCCCAGTACTTC. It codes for CASSLGLAQYF.

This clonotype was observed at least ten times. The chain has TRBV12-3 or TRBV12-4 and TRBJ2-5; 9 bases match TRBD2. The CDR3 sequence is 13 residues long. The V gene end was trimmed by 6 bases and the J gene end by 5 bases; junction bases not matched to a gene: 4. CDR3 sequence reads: CASSLAGSETQYF. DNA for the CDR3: TGTGCCAGCAGCCTAGCGGGGTCTGAGACCCAGTACTTC.

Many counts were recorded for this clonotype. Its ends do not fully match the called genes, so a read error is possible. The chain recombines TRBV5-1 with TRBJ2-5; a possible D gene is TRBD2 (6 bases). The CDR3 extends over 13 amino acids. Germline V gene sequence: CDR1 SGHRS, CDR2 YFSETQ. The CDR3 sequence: CASSLAGRETQYF. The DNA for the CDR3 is TGTGCCAGCAGCTTAGCAGGGAGGGAGACCCAGTACTTC.

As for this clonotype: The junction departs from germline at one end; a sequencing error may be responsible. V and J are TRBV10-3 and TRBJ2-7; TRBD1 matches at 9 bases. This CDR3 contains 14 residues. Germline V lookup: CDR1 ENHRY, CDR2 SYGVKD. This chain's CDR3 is CAISVSGQGYEQHF. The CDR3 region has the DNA TGTGCCATCAGCGTGTCGGGACAGGGTTACGAGCAGCACTTC.

The CDR3 here is CASSSGLTGNEQFF. CDR3 in DNA: TGTGCCAGCAGCTCGGGACTAACTGGCAATGAGCAGTTCTTC. The rearrangement uses TRBV7-2 and TRBJ2-1; 7 bases map to TRBD2. Germline V gives CDR1 SGHTA, CDR2 FQGNSA. The length of the CDR3 is 14 residues. With V trimmed by 4 bases and J by 6 bases, 6 bases remained unmatched.

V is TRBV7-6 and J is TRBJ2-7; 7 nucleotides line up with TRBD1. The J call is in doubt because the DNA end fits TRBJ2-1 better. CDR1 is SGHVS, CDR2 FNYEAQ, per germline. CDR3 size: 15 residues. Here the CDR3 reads CASSLVWTGGNEQFF. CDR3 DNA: TGTGCCAGCAGCTTAGTATGGACAGGTGGGAATGAGCAGTTCTTC.

In DNA form, the CDR3 reads TGCAGTGCTAGCGGGACTAGCGGGAGTCTTTCCTACAATGAGCAGTTCTTC. It is translated as CSASGTSGSLSYNEQFF. This rearrangement joins TRBV20-1 to TRBJ2-1; 14 positions agree with TRBD2. This CDR3 spans 17 amino acids. With 3 bases clipped from V and 1 base from J, the junction kept 5 bases outside the gene matches. Per the germline V gene, CDR1 is DFQATT and CDR2 is SNEGSKA (reference sequence).

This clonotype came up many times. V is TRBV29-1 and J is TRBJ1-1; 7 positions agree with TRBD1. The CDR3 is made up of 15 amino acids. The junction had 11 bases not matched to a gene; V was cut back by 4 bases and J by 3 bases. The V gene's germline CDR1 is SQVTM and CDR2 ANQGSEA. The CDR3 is CSVVILDREYTEAFF. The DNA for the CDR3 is TGCAGCGTTGTCATTCTAGACAGGGAGTACACTGAAGCTTTCTTT.

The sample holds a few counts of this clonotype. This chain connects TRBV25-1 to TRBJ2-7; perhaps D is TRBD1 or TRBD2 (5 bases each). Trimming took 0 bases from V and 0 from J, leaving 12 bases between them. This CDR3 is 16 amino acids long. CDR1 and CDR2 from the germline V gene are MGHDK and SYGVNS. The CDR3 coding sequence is TGTGCCAGCAGTGAATACCGGGGACCCCGCTCCTACGAGCAGTACTTC. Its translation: CASSEYRGPRSYEQYF.

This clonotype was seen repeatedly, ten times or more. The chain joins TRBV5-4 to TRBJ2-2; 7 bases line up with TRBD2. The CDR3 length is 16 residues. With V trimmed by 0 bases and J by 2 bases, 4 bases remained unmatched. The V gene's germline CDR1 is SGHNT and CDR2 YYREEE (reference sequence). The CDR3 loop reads CASSLGLADNTGELFF. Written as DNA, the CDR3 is TGTGCCAGCAGCTTGGGGCTAGCGGATAACACCGGGGAGCTGTTTTTT.

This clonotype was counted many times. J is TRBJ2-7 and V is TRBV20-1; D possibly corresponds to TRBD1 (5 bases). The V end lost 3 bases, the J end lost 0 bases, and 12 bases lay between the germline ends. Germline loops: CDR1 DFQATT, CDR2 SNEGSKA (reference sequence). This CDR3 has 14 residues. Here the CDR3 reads CSASRGLTSYEQYF. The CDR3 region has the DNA TGCAGTGCTAGTAGGGGCTTGACCTCCTACGAGCAGTACTTC.

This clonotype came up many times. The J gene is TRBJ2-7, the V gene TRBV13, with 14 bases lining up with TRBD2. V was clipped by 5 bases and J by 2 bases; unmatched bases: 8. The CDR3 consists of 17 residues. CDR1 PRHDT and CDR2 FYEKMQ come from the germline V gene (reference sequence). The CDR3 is CASSHLGLAGGTYEQYF. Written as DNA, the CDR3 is TGTGCCAGCAGCCACCTTGGACTAGCGGGAGGCACCTACGAGCAGTACTTC.

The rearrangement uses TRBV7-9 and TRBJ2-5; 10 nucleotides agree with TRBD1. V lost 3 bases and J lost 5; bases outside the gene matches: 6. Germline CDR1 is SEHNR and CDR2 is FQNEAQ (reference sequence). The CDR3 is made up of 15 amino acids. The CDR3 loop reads CASSFRDRGWETQYF. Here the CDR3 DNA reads TGTGCCAGCAGCTTCCGGGACAGGGGTTGGGAGACCCAGTACTTC.

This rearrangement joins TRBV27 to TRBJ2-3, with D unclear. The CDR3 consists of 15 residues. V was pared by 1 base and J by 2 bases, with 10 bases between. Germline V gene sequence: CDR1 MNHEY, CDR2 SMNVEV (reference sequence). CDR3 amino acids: CASSLLYPFTDTQYF. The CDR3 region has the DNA TGTGCCAGCAGTTTATTATATCCCTTCACAGATACGCAGTATTTT.

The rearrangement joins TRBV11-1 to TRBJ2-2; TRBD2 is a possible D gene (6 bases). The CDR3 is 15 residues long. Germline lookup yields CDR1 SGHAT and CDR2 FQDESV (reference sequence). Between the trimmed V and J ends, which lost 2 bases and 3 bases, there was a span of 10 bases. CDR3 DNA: TGTGCCAGCAGCTTAAAAGGAGGGGACACCGGGGAGCTGTTTTTT. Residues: CASSLKGGDTGELFF.

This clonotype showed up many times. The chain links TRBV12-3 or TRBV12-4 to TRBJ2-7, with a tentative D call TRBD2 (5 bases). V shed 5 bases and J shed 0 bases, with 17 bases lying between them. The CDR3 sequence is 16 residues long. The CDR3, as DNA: TGTGCCAGCAGTCTCCCAGGAGGCCGGCTCTCCTACGAGCAGTACTTC. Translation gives CASSLPGGRLSYEQYF.

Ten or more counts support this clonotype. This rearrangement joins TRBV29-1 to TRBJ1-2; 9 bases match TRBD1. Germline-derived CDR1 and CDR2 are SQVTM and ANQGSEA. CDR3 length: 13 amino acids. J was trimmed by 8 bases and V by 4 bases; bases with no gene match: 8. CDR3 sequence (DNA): TGCAGCGTTGCGGGACAGGGTTTTTCAGGCTACACCTTC. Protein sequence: CSVAGQGFSGYTF.